These 31 T cell receptor beta chains share one sample of origin, sequenced in a study of metastatic and nonmetastatic thyroid tumors. Every patient was untreated before thyroid surgery. Using MiXCR, TCRdb reanalyzed the PCR reads. The sample lists fewer than 35,000 clones; 18% were seen once. The sample comprised blood. These TCRs come from a female donor with papillary thyroid cancer or a benign thyroid nodule (not recorded which). Some clones in this sample may be carry-over from other donors' samples.

On this clone itself: It may be a read error: a sequence one base away is much more abundant. J is TRBJ2-3 and V is TRBV29-1; 7 nucleotides match TRBD2. CDR1 is SQVTM, CDR2 ANQGSEA, per germline. This CDR3 is built from 13 residues. The CDR3 is CTVGSGTTDTQYF. DNA of the CDR3: TGCACCGTTGGAAGCGGGACCACAGATACGCAGTATTTT.

This clone was detected a few times. Its ends do not fully match the called genes, so a read error is possible. This sequence joins TRBV27 and TRBJ2-3; D remains unclear. Germline CDR1 is MNHEY and CDR2 is SMNVEV (reference sequence). CDR3 length: 14 amino acids. As DNA, the CDR3 is TGTGCCAGCAGCTATCCAGGACCCACAGATACGCATTATTTT. As protein: CASSYPGPTDTHYF.

This clone has ten or more counts. CDR3 loop: CASSGDTGTDTQYF. The CDR3 DNA reads as TGTGCCAGCAGCGGGGACACAGGCACAGATACGCAGTATTTT. The chain combines TRBV7-9 with TRBJ2-3; a weak D match, TRBD1 (6 bases). Trimming left V 5 bases short and J 1 base short, with 10 bases between. The CDR3 is 14 residues long. The germline V gene encodes CDR1 SEHNR and CDR2 FQNEAQ (reference sequence).

This clone was picked up many times. The chain couples TRBV3-1 to TRBJ1-3; no clear D. Per the germline V gene, CDR1 is LGHDT and CDR2 is YNNKEL (reference sequence). The CDR3 is made up of 16 amino acids. The V gene lost 7 bases and the J gene lost 0 bases, with 16 bases spanning the gap. The CDR3 loop reads CASTPRGYSSGNTIYF. The CDR3 DNA sequence: TGTGCCAGCACCCCCCGAGGATATAGCTCTGGAAACACCATATATTTT.

This clone came up many times. The J gene is TRBJ2-2, the V gene TRBV20-1; 9 bases line up with TRBD2. V lost 3 bases and J lost 6; bases outside the gene matches: 8. Germline lookup yields CDR1 DFQATT and CDR2 SNEGSKA (reference sequence). The CDR3 loop spans 15 amino acids. CDR3 in DNA: TGCAGTGCTAGTAAAGCGGGAGGCCTACCCGGGGAGCTGTTTTTT. Its translation is CSASKAGGLPGELFF.

This clone has a count of ten or more. V is TRBV18 and J is TRBJ2-7; TRBD2 matches 11 bases. CDR1 is KGHSH and CDR2 is LQKENI in the germline V gene. V shed 6 bases and J 3 bases; nucleotides not matched to a gene: 4. This CDR3 has 14 residues. CDR3 region: CASSLGTSGYEQYF. DNA of the CDR3: TGTGCCAGCTCTCTCGGGACTAGCGGCTACGAGCAGTACTTC.

In this sample, this clone is medium-sized (0.01 to 0.1%). The chain carries TRBV27 and TRBJ1-5; D is possibly TRBD1 (6 bases). In germline, CDR1 is MNHEY, CDR2 SMNVEV (reference sequence). V was trimmed by 3 bases and J by 4 bases, leaving 10 bases between them. This CDR3 is built from 14 residues. The CDR3 bases are TGTGCCAGCAGTTTCCACAGGGTGAATCAGCCCCAGCATTTT. It encodes CASSFHRVNQPQHF.

In this sample, this clone turned up many times. The CDR3 protein is CSVLDTGELFF. The CDR3 DNA is TGCAGCGTTCTTGACACCGGGGAGCTGTTTTTT. V is TRBV29-1 and J is TRBJ2-2; D gene unclear. The V gene's germline CDR1 is SQVTM and CDR2 ANQGSEA. The CDR3 sequence is 11 residues long. V shed 5 bases and J shed 3 bases, with 4 bases lying between them.

There are many counts of this clone. The rearrangement uses TRBV18 and TRBJ1-2; the match to TRBD1 covers 7 bases. Germline values: CDR1 KGHSH, CDR2 LQKENI. V lost 3 bases, J lost 4 bases, and 8 bases stayed unmatched. This CDR3 contains 15 residues. CDR3 nucleotide sequence: TGTGCCAGCTCACCCGACCCAGACAGGGTCTATGGCTACACCTTC. It codes for CASSPDPDRVYGYTF.

The table lists this clone with many counts. The chain carries TRBV19 and TRBJ2-4; D may be TRBD2 (6 bases). V was cut by 3 bases and J by 1 base, with 16 bases left in between. The CDR3 length is 17 residues. Germline V lookup: CDR1 LNHDA, CDR2 SQIVND (reference sequence). The CDR3 coding sequence is TGTGCCAGTAGTATTAGAGTACTAGGAGGGGCCAAAAACATTCAGTACTTC. Amino acids: CASSIRVLGGAKNIQYF.

The rearrangement joins TRBV2 to TRBJ1-1; weak D call: TRBD1 (6 bases). The CDR3 has 15 residues. V was clipped by 7 bases and J by 4 bases, with 19 bases between them. Germline V lookup: CDR1 SNHLY, CDR2 FYNNEI. In DNA form, the CDR3 reads TGTGCCAGCATTGCAGGACAAGGAGGGGGCACTGAAGCTTTCTTT. Translated, it gives CASIAGQGGGTEAFF.

The sample holds many counts of this clone. V gene TRBV7-8 combines with J gene TRBJ2-7; D ambiguous. Germline assignment: CDR1 SGHVS and CDR2 FQNEAQ. This CDR3 is 10 amino acids long. CDR3 in amino acids: CASGTYEQYF. The CDR3 coding sequence is TGTGCTTCCGGCACCTACGAGCAGTACTTC.

Of note for this clone: At one end, the junction sequence differs from germline, possibly due to a read error. CDR3 amino acids: CASKTGFGAGERFF. As DNA, the CDR3 is TGTGCCAGCAAGACAGGGTTTGGGGCAGGGGAGCGGTTTTTT. V usage is TRBV6-1 and J usage is TRBJ2-2, with TRBD1 matching 7 bases. The germline CDR1 and CDR2 sequences are MNHNS and SASEGT. The CDR3 length is 14 residues.

This clone was picked up a small number of times. V and J are TRBV2 and TRBJ2-7; D gene ambiguous. Trimming shortened V by 7 bases and J by 1 base, and 14 bases separated the two germline ends. CDR1 and CDR2 from the germline V gene are SNHLY and FYNNEI. The CDR3 has 14 residues. CDR3 region: CASIMTLPSYEQYF. CDR3 nucleotides: TGTGCCAGCATTATGACCCTACCATCCTACGAGCAGTACTTC.

On this clone: A read error may explain this, as a much larger clone is one base away. The chain links TRBV5-4 to TRBJ2-7; 10 nucleotides match TRBD2. Trimming removed 6 bases from V and 3 bases from J; junction bases left unmatched: 6. The length of the CDR3 is 14 residues. The germline V gene encodes CDR1 SGHNT and CDR2 YYREEE (reference sequence). This chain's CDR3 is CASIERGGSYEQYF. The CDR3, as DNA: TGTGCCAGCATCGAGCGGGGGGGCAGCTACGAGCAGTACTTC.

This clone was seen ten or more times. The rearrangement links TRBV3-1 to TRBJ1-5; maybe TRBD1 (5 bases). CDR3 length equals 16 residues. V lost 0 bases and J 6 bases, leaving 15 bases between the germline ends. The germline V gene has CDR1 LGHDT and CDR2 YNNKEL (reference sequence). The CDR3 DNA follows: TGTGCCAGCAGCCAAGATTTCAGGCAGGGAGGTCAGCCCCAGCATTTT. Translated: CASSQDFRQGGQPQHF. Looking up the rest from reference TRBV3-1 and TRBJ1-5 gives the full variable domain: DTAVSQTPKYLVTQMGNDKSIKCEQNLGHDTMYWYKQDSKKFLKIMFSYNNKELIINETVPNRFSPKSPDKAHLNLHINSLELGDSAVYFCASSQDFRQGGQPQHFGDGTRLSIL.

This clone has at least ten counts. The rearrangement joins TRBV28 to TRBJ1-2; 11 bases agree with TRBD1. The CDR3 runs 17 residues. The V and J ends lost 2 bases and 5 bases, in that order; junction bases with no gene match: 10. Per the germline V gene, CDR1 is MDHEN and CDR2 is SYDVKM. The CDR3 DNA is TGTGCCAGCAGTTTAGCCCCCAGGGACAGGGGGAAATATGGCTACACCTTC. Translating it yields CASSLAPRDRGKYGYTF.

This clone has at least ten counts. The V gene is TRBV28, the J gene TRBJ1-2, with a tentative D call TRBD1 (6 bases). From germline, CDR1 is MDHEN and CDR2 SYDVKM. The CDR3 is 17 amino acids. Trimming took off 4 bases at V and 0 bases at J, with 18 bases between the two ends. CDR3 amino acids: CASSSTTGGTTNYGYTF. The CDR3 DNA reads as TGTGCCAGCAGTTCCACCACCGGCGGGACAACTAACTATGGCTACACCTTC.

Worth noting for this clone: At one end, the junction sequence differs from germline, possibly due to a read error. The V gene is TRBV7-7, the J gene TRBJ2-7; D not certain. This CDR3 comprises 15 residues. Germline V gene lookup returns CDR1 SSHAT and CDR2 FNYEAQ (reference sequence). CDR3 sequence: CASSLKAGRNYEQYF. DNA of the CDR3: TGTGCTAGCAGCTTGAAGGCTGGGCGAAACTACGAGCAGTACTTC.

In this sample, this clone turned up a few times. J is TRBJ1-1 and V is TRBV15, with TRBD1 matching 9 bases. V dropped 7 bases and J dropped 4; count of bases not matched to a gene: 13. This CDR3 has 16 amino acids. Germline V gene sequence: CDR1 LNHNV, CDR2 YYDKDF (reference sequence). The DNA for the CDR3 is TGTGCCACCATCATGGAAGCCGGGACAGGGCCCACTGAAGCTTTCTTT. Residues: CATIMEAGTGPTEAFF.

Only a few counts were recorded for this clone. A much larger clone differs from this one at a single base, so this may be a read error. The chain is built from TRBV7-9 and TRBJ2-2; TRBD2 is a possible D gene (5 bases). Looked up from germline, CDR1 is SEHNR and CDR2 is FQNEAQ (reference sequence). The CDR3 is 13 amino acids. CDR3: CASSLSNPGELLF. Written as DNA, the CDR3 is TGTGCCAGCAGCTTAAGTAACCCCGGGGAGCTGCTTTTT.

This chain uses TRBV11-2 with TRBJ2-3; tentatively, D is TRBD1 (6 bases). CDR3 size: 16 residues. Germline CDR1 reads SGHAT; CDR2 reads FQNNGV. V gave up 5 bases and J gave up 1 base, with 16 bases separating them. CDR3: CASSSLVDRRTDTQYF. In nucleotides, the CDR3 is TGTGCCAGCAGCAGCCTGGTTGACAGGCGCACAGATACGCAGTATTTT.

The chain employs TRBV30 and TRBJ1-5, with TRBD1 matching 7 bases. Germline-derived CDR1 and CDR2 are GTSNPN and SVGIG (reference sequence). J lost 2 bases, V lost 2 bases, and 3 bases had no gene match. The CDR3 length is 14 residues. The CDR3 nucleotides are TGTGCCTGGAGTACAGGGGTTGGCAATCAGCCCCAGCATTTT. As protein: CAWSTGVGNQPQHF.

The J gene is TRBJ1-1, the V gene TRBV4-1, with 12 bases fitting TRBD2. The J call may be faulty, since TRBJ2-3 better matches the DNA end. CDR1 is MGHRA and CDR2 is YSYEKL in the germline V gene. The CDR3 runs 16 residues. CDR3 protein: CASSPTSGSFADTQYF. The CDR3 DNA is TGCGCCAGCAGCCCGACTAGCGGGAGCTTCGCAGATACGCAGTATTTT.

At least ten counts were recorded for this clone. V is TRBV7-3 and J is TRBJ2-3; a possible D gene is TRBD2 (6 bases). Deletions cut 4 bases from V and 1 base from J, with 12 bases between. The CDR3 totals 15 residues. Germline V CDR1 and CDR2: SGHTA, FQGTGA. CDR3 DNA sequence: TGTGCCAGCAGCTGGGGGGAAGGGGGCACAGATACGCAGTATTTT. It yields the protein CASSWGEGGTDTQYF.

This clone is termed medium-sized. This chain uses TRBV2 with TRBJ2-7; either TRBD1 or TRBD2 may supply D (7 bases each). CDR3 size: 14 residues. CDR1 SNHLY and CDR2 FYNNEI come from the germline V gene. The germline V and J ends were trimmed by 5 bases and 4 bases, with 15 bases remaining between them. CDR3 loop: CASSPQGGGYEQYF. The CDR3 region has the DNA TGTGCCAGCAGTCCCCAGGGGGGGGGTTACGAGCAGTACTTC.

The rearrangement uses TRBV2 and TRBJ2-7; D possibly corresponds to TRBD1 (5 bases). CDR1 and CDR2 from the germline V gene are SNHLY and FYNNEI. This CDR3 comprises 12 residues. V lost 5 bases, J lost 4 bases, and 9 bases lay in between. In DNA, the CDR3 is TGTGCCAGCAGTCCCAGGGAATACGAGCAGTACTTC. Translated, it gives CASSPREYEQYF.

This clone was counted ten times or more. The chain has TRBV5-1 and TRBJ1-1; D is unresolved. Germline-derived CDR1 and CDR2 are SGHRS and YFSETQ. CDR3 length equals 15 residues. Trimming removed 0 bases at V and 6 bases at J, with 15 bases between. CDR3: CASSLVGSGRAEAFF. CDR3 DNA: TGCGCCAGCAGCTTGGTAGGCTCGGGGAGGGCTGAAGCTTTCTTT. The full variable domain, with the rest looked up from reference TRBV5-1 and TRBJ1-1, is KAGVTQTPRYLIKTRGQQVTLSCSPISGHRSVSWYQQTPGQGLQFLFEYFSETQRNKGNFPGRFSGRQFSNSRSEMNVSTLELGDSALYLCASSLVGSGRAEAFFGQGTRLTVV.

At least ten counts were recorded for this clone. This rearrangement joins TRBV7-3 to TRBJ2-1, with D possibly matching TRBD2 (7 bases). CDR1 SGHTA and CDR2 FQGTGA come from the germline V gene. The CDR3 length is 15 residues. The V end was cut by 2 bases, the J end by 9 bases, with 17 bases between. The CDR3 DNA is TGTGCCAGCAGCTTATTTTCGGGGGGCACTAGTGAGCAGTTCTTC. Its translation: CASSLFSGGTSEQFF.

The chain is built from TRBV7-9 and TRBJ2-3; 8 bases are a match to TRBD2. Trimming removed 5 bases from V and 0 bases from J; junction bases left unmatched: 1. The CDR3 totals 14 residues. The germline V gene has CDR1 SEHNR and CDR2 FQNEAQ (reference sequence). CDR3 loop: CASSPSGSTDTQYF. The CDR3 nucleotides are TGTGCCAGCAGCCCTAGCGGGAGCACAGATACGCAGTATTTT. Complete variable domain (other parts from reference TRBV7-9 and TRBJ2-3): DTGVSQNPRHKITKRGQNVTFRCDPISEHNRLYWYRQTLGQGPEFLTYFQNEAQLEKSRLLSDRFSAERPKGSFSTLEIQRTEQGDSAMYLCASSPSGSTDTQYFGPGTRLTVL.

This clone was picked up many times. The rearrangement joins TRBV28 to TRBJ1-2, with unresolved D. Germline CDR1 MDHEN, CDR2 SYDVKM. This CDR3 spans 12 amino acids. V gave up 6 bases and J gave up 2 bases, with 7 bases separating them. In DNA form, the CDR3 reads TGTGCCAGCAGAACAACCAACTATGGCTACACCTTC. This sequence encodes CASRTTNYGYTF.